A selection of T cell receptor beta chains follows, all from one sample in a study of beta chain features in type 1 diabetes. The repertoire was sequenced with immunoSEQ multiplex PCR; TCRdb's copy has only in-frame clones and lacks some. This repertoire shows a few hundred thousand clones, over 12% found once; its top ten account for under 0.02%. Sequencing used naive CD4+ T cells from blood. The origin of the receptors is a woman between 18 and 30 years old in good health. The conserved cysteine and the conserved F or W are not part of the CDR3 here. Fields, in order: CDR3 length, J gene, V gene, CDR3 protein.

cdr3_length: 15; j_call: TRBJ2-1; v_call: TRBV18; cdr3_aa: ASSPPGLAGGVDEQF
cdr3_length: 11; j_call: TRBJ2-7; v_call: TRBV19; cdr3_aa: ASKGAALYEQY
cdr3_length: 11; j_call: TRBJ1-1; v_call: TRBV30; cdr3_aa: AWRVTGKTEAF
cdr3_length: 14; j_call: TRBJ2-2; v_call: TRBV7-2; cdr3_aa: ASRIQPTLNTGELF
cdr3_length: 12; j_call: TRBJ2-5; v_call: TRBV18; cdr3_aa: ASSPRDREETQY
cdr3_length: 9; j_call: TRBJ2-1; v_call: TRBV7-2; cdr3_aa: ASSLAQGQF
cdr3_length: 11; j_call: TRBJ1-2; v_call: TRBV7-2; cdr3_aa: ASSLYTQIGYT
cdr3_length: 12; j_call: TRBJ1-1; v_call: TRBV29-1; cdr3_aa: SVAMGMAGTEAF
cdr3_length: 13; j_call: TRBJ1-1; v_call: TRBV25-1; cdr3_aa: ASSESGQGDTEAF
cdr3_length: 11; j_call: TRBJ2-4; v_call: TRBV19; cdr3_aa: ASTSPTENIQY
cdr3_length: 12; j_call: TRBJ2-1; v_call: TRBV7-9; cdr3_aa: ASSLERDGNEQF
cdr3_length: 10; j_call: TRBJ1-2; v_call: TRBV25-1; cdr3_aa: ASRTNRGGYT
cdr3_length: 12; j_call: TRBJ2-3; v_call: TRBV6-6; cdr3_aa: AGRDSSSTDTQY
cdr3_length: 14; j_call: TRBJ2-7; v_call: TRBV4-3; cdr3_aa: ASSQDKGTSSPEQY
cdr3_length: 15; j_call: TRBJ2-2; v_call: TRBV29-1; cdr3_aa: SVGTGGLSLNTGELF
cdr3_length: 15; j_call: TRBJ2-1; v_call: TRBV11-1; cdr3_aa: ASSQYGPGSSYNEQF
cdr3_length: 13; j_call: TRBJ2-6; v_call: TRBV7-3; cdr3_aa: ASSVQGSGANVLT
cdr3_length: 12; j_call: TRBJ1-2; v_call: TRBV19; cdr3_aa: ASNQQGIFYGYT
cdr3_length: 11; j_call: TRBJ2-7; v_call: TRBV29-1; cdr3_aa: SVAGTQQYEQY
cdr3_length: 12; j_call: TRBJ2-3; v_call: TRBV27; cdr3_aa: ASMRQGSTDTQY
cdr3_length: 10; j_call: TRBJ1-5; v_call: TRBV6-6; cdr3_aa: ASSPQGQPQH
cdr3_length: 14; j_call: TRBJ2-1; v_call: TRBV7-9; cdr3_aa: ASSLLRSGRRNEQF
cdr3_length: 10; j_call: TRBJ2-7; v_call: TRBV29-1; cdr3_aa: SVTTGAHEQY
cdr3_length: 11; j_call: TRBJ1-1; v_call: TRBV30; cdr3_aa: AWSVGRETEAF
cdr3_length: 11; j_call: TRBJ1-1; v_call: TRBV4-1; cdr3_aa: ASSQFGRAEAF
cdr3_length: 16; j_call: TRBJ2-1; v_call: TRBV4-2; cdr3_aa: ASSQEYHGSLGRNEQF
cdr3_length: 9; j_call: TRBJ1-2; v_call: TRBV19; cdr3_aa: ATSAIYGYT
cdr3_length: 11; j_call: TRBJ1-5; v_call: TRBV29-1; cdr3_aa: SVAENQNQPQH
cdr3_length: 16; j_call: TRBJ2-6; v_call: TRBV9; cdr3_aa: ASSPGLAGASGANVLT
cdr3_length: 14; j_call: TRBJ1-2; v_call: TRBV19; cdr3_aa: ASYPTRDRPPYGYT
cdr3_length: 9; j_call: TRBJ2-2; v_call: TRBV20-1; cdr3_aa: SAREIGELF
cdr3_length: 14; j_call: TRBJ2-1; v_call: TRBV4-1; cdr3_aa: ASSQIPGQRYNEQF
cdr3_length: 11; j_call: TRBJ2-1; v_call: TRBV29-1; cdr3_aa: SVRDSPGNEQF
cdr3_length: 10; j_call: TRBJ1-1; v_call: TRBV28; cdr3_aa: ASSSPGGEAF
cdr3_length: 12; j_call: TRBJ2-7; v_call: TRBV15; cdr3_aa: ATSRDTKFYEQY
cdr3_length: 14; j_call: TRBJ2-3; v_call: TRBV5-4; cdr3_aa: ASSLRRSRGTDTQY
cdr3_length: 11; j_call: TRBJ1-1; v_call: TRBV5-4; cdr3_aa: ASSFRANTEAF
cdr3_length: 14; j_call: TRBJ1-2; v_call: TRBV7-3; cdr3_aa: ASSLTTNTEGRGYT
cdr3_length: 11; j_call: TRBJ2-2; v_call: TRBV30; cdr3_aa: AWSGSPTRELF
cdr3_length: 13; j_call: TRBJ2-7; v_call: TRBV30; cdr3_aa: AWSRREHNSYEQY
cdr3_length: 14; j_call: TRBJ2-1; v_call: TRBV7-2; cdr3_aa: ASSPLAGKVSGEQF
cdr3_length: 14; j_call: TRBJ2-2; v_call: TRBV13; cdr3_aa: ASSLRAGTNTGELF
cdr3_length: 12; j_call: TRBJ1-5; v_call: TRBV7-9; cdr3_aa: ASSLDRADQPQH
cdr3_length: 10; j_call: TRBJ2-1; v_call: TRBV9; cdr3_aa: ASSIRVDEQF
cdr3_length: 8; j_call: TRBJ2-5; v_call: TRBV20-1; cdr3_aa: SALEETQY
cdr3_length: 14; j_call: TRBJ1-4; v_call: TRBV9; cdr3_aa: ASSPRLGTAHEKLF